The sequence of this T cell receptor beta chain was determined in a study of early T cells in non-severe SARS-CoV-2 infection (dated by TCRdb to the early 2020s). Regarding the complete study: TCR sequencing used bulk RNA from unsorted whole blood, so alpha and beta chains could not be paired.

Library preparation was by 5' RACE. Reads for this sample came from a NextSeq 500. Unique molecular identifiers were attached to individual cDNA molecules in the TCR library protocol so that sequencing error and PCR bias could be corrected. TCR alpha and beta chains were both sequenced, and the abundances of alpha and beta sequences in each sample were closely correlated with each other. In the paper's pipeline: V gene, J gene and CDR3 annotation of TCR sequences was performed with Decombinator V4. Expanded TCRs were defined as changing significantly between any two time points under a Poisson model with p below 0.0001. TCR abundances were normalised to the total number of TCRs sequenced per sample and were expressed as counts per million. A search of VDJdb, accessed on 1 November 2021, was run for TCRs annotated to CMV, EBV and SARS-CoV-2, with TCRs annotated for multiple antigens excluded. TCRdb handled the public reads itself, with Q25 trimming in fastp and clone calling in MiXCR, and kept productive beta chains. Each CDR3 protein appears once, grouped with its most common genes and DNA. These V and J calls derive from TCRdb rather than the authors' analysis. This sample holds 45,000 to 50,000 distinct CDR3 sequences; around 6.4% were observed only once. Clones ranked in the top ten supply 5.5% to 8% of the sample.

The study was a case-control design nested within a healthcare worker cohort in London, UK, with weekly nasopharyngeal swab PCR tests and blood sampling. Healthcare workers were recruited between 23 and 31 March 2020, during the week of the UK lockdown, and were followed weekly for up to roughly 15 weeks. What the work shows at the level of the full study, not this receptor alone: VDJdb matching was skewed toward anti-spike CD8 responses, so virus-specific expansions were likely underestimated and private and CD4 specificities were missed.

This clonotype has more than one count but fewer than ten. The antigen it binds to is not known. No quality values exist for individual bases; no much larger clone is one base distant. The sequenced sample was whole blood, obtained at baseline. This receptor was taken from an adult who was a healthcare worker with PCR-confirmed SARS-CoV-2 infection or an uninfected control (not recorded which).

CDR3 reads: CASRLAGGPGELFF. Read as DNA, the sequence is TGTGCCAGCCGTTTAGCGGGAGGTCCCGGGGAGCTGTTTTTT. The rearranged segments are TRBV7-3 and TRBJ2-2, and 10 junction bases match TRBD2. Including cysteine and phenylalanine, the CDR3 has 14 amino acids. Here the CDR3 DNA is all that survives: 42 bases in frame from base 1. Via the germline V gene, CDR1 is SGHTA and CDR2 FQGTGA. The V end gives up 8 bases and the J end 6 bases, leaving 6 bases in the junction not matched to a gene.